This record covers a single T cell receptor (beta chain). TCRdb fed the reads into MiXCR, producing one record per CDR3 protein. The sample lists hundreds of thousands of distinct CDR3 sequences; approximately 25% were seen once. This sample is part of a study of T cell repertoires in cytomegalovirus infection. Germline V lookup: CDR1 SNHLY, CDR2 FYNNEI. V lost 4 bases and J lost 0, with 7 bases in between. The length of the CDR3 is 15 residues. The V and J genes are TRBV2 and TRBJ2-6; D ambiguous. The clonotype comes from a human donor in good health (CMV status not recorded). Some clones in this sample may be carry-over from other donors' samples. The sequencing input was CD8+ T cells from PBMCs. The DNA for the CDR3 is TGTGCCAGCAGTGTGGCACTCTCTGGGGCCAACGTCCTGACTTTC. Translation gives CASSVALSGANVLTF.